This TCR beta chain appears in the sequencing data of a study of read filtering for tumor transcriptome and immune sequencing (dated by TCRdb to 2020 to 2021). In the study overall: The cohort had 17 male and 14 female patients with a mean age of roughly 66 years, ranging from 47 to 80. Under revised international staging, about eight patients fell into R-ISS I, approximately 15 into R-ISS II and roughly 7 into R-ISS III. After DNase treatment, whole-transcriptome libraries were prepared with the TruSeq RNA Access Library Prep Kit. Per sample, about 3.5 to 11 million TCR-region mapped reads were obtained with IR-seq, compared with only about 85 to 1,400 with RNA-seq. The study compared TCR repertoires from targeted immune repertoire sequencing and bulk whole-transcriptome sequencing run on the same bone marrow samples. One main goal was a read-filtering strategy for immune repertoire data, in particular deciding whether clonotypes backed by only one read should be removed.

Every patient had bone marrow sampled at the time of active disease. Ficoll-Hypaque density gradient centrifugation was used to isolate bone marrow mononuclear cells. Myeloma plasma cells were removed and CD138-negative cells were collected by negative selection after labeling with CD138 magnetic microbeads on a MACS separator. Flow cytometry with CD138 antibodies on an Attune NxT was used to check how pure the isolated cells were. Total RNA was extracted with TRIzol reagent and quantified with a NanoDrop spectrophotometer. Paired RNA-seq and IR-seq were performed on each patient's CD138-negative bone marrow sample. TCR libraries were built from roughly 440 ng RNA with the Immunoverse kit, using molecular barcoded adaptors covering alpha/delta and beta/gamma chains. TCR library preparation used the same RNA that went into transcriptome sequencing. TCR libraries were sequenced on an Illumina HiSeq 4000 with 2 x 150 cycles. On the study's bioinformatics: Using MiXCR, which included quality filtering and error correction, TCR reads were aligned to human V, D, J and C references and then assembled into CDR3 clonotypes. The tcR package in R was used for analysis of clonotype counts and gene usage diversity. For inspection of raw mapping reads, RNA-seq reads were mapped by STAR aligner version 2.5.3a onto GRCh37 of the human genome. To test how sequencing depth affects detected clonotypes, IR-seq fastq files were randomly downsampled with Seqtk 1.3. TCRdb took the public reads, trimmed them with fastp at Q25, ran MiXCR for clone calling and kept in-frame beta chains. Identical CDR3 proteins give one entry, which carries the most common genes and DNA. The V and J calls were determined by TCRdb, not by the authors. The sample includes 43,000 or so distinct CDR3 sequences, with about 12% observed a single time. About 15% of the sample is in the top ten clones.

Broader findings and caveats from the paper: When single-read clonotypes were removed, the proportions of shared clonotypes in IR-seq and RNA-seq correlated more strongly. Compared with RNA-seq, IR-seq captured clonotypes at much greater depth and more reliably, and a smaller IR-seq throughput was enough to identify most of the shared clonotypes. The sorted CD138-negative fraction was a mixed bone marrow immune population, not purified T cells. In IR-seq, single-read clonotypes were approximately 80% of clonotypes but 3% to 4.5% of total reads; in RNA-seq they were about 68% of clonotypes and 35% to 50% of reads.

At least ten counts were recorded for this clonotype. This receptor's antigen is unknown. No much larger clone is present one base from it, and per-base qualities are unavailable. From the cysteine through the phenylalanine, the CDR3 covers 15 amino acids. Only CDR3 DNA is held: 45 bases, read in frame from base 1. According to the germline V gene, CDR1 reads SGHVS and CDR2 reads FNYEAQ. The V end gives up 5 bases and the J end 2 bases, leaving 6 bases in the junction not matched to a gene. The specimen was a population of CD138-negative cells sorted from bone marrow. The cell subset or site label, as the study defines it: bone marrow mononuclear cells depleted of CD138+ plasma/myeloma cells by negative magnetic selection. The chain employs TRBV7-6 and TRBJ2-1; 7 middle bases align to TRBD2. This receptor was obtained from a donor aged 40 or over with multiple myeloma. The bases are TGTGCCAGCAGCCCAAGCGGGATCACCTACAATGAGCAGTTCTTC. Translated, this gives CASSPSGITYNEQFF. Here the CDR3 is joined to the reference TRBV7-6 and TRBJ2-1 genes, and the full variable domain is: GAGVSQSPRYKVTKRGQDVALRCDPISGHVSLYWYRQALGQGPEFLTYFNYEAQQDKSGLPNDRFSAERPEGSISTLTIQRTEQRDSAMYRCASSPSGITYNEQFFGPGTRLTVL.